This T cell receptor beta chain is drawn from a study of PD-L1 blockade in urothelial cancer. Time point here: peripheral blood 6 weeks after treatment start. Sequencing was performed with immunoSEQ multiplex PCR; in TCRdb, only in-frame clones are kept and a portion is missing. Among 100,000 to 150,000 clones, 86% were seen once, and the ten largest hold 2% to 3%. Between the trimmed V and J ends, which lost 6 bases and 0 bases, there was a span of 14 bases. The germline gives CDR1 SGHVS, CDR2 FQNEAQ. The CDR3 runs to 15 residues. The sequence was obtained from a man between 45 and 60 years old with urothelial cancer. The sample in question was PBMCs, obtained around atezolizumab (anti-PD-L1) treatment. The chain joins TRBV7-8 to TRBJ1-2; no definite D call. The CDR3 region has the DNA TGTGCCAGCAGGCCTGAGACAAGTCCTAACTATGGCTACACCTTC. Its protein is CASRPETSPNYGYTF.